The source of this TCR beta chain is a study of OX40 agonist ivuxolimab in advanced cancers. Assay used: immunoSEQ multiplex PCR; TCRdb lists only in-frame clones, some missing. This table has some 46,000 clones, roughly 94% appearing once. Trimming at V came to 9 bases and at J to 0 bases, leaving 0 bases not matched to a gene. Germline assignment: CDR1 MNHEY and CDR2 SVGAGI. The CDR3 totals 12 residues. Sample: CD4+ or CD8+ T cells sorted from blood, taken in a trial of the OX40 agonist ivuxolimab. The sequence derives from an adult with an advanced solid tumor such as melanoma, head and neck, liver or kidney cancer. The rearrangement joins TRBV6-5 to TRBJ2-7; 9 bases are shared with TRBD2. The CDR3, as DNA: TGTGCCAGTAGCGGGAGCTCCTACGAGCAGTACTTC. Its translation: CASSGSSYEQYF.